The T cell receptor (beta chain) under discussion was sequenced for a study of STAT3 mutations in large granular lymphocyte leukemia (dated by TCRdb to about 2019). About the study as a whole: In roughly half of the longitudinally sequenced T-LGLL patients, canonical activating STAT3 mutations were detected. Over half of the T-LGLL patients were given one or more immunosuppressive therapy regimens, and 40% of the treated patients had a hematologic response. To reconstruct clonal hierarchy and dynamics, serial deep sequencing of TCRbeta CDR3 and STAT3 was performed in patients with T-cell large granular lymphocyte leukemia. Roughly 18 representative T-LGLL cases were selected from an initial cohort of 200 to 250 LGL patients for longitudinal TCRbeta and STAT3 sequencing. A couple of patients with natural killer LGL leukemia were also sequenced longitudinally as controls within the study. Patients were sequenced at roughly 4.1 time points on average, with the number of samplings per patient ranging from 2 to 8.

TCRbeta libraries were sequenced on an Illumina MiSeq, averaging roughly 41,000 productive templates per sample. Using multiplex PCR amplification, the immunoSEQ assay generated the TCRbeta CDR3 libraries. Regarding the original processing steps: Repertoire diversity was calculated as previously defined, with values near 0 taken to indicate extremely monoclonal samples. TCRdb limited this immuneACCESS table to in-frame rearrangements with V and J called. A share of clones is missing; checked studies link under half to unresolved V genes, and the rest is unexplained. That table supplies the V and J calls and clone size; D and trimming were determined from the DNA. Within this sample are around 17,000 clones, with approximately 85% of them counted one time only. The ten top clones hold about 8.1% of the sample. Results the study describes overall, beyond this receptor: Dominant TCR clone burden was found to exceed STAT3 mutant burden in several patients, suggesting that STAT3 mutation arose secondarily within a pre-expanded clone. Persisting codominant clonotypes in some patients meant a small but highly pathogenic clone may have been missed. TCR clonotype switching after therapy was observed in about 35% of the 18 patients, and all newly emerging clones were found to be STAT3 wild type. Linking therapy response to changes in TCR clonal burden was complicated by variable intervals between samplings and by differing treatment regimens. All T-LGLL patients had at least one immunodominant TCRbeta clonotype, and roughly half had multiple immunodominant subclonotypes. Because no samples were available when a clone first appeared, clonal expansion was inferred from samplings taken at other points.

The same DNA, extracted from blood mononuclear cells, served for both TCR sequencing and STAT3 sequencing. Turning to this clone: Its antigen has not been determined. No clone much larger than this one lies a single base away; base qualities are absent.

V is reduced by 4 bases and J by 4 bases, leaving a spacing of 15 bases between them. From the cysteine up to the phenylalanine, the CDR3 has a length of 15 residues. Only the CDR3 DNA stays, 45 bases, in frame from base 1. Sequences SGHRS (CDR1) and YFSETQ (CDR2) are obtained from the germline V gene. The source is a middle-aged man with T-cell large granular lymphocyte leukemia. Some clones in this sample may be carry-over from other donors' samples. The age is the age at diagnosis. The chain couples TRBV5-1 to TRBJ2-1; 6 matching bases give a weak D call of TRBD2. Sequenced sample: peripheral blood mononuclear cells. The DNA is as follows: TGCGCCAGCAGCGTACTCGCGGGGTTATACAATGAGCAGTTCTTC. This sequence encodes CASSVLAGLYNEQFF.